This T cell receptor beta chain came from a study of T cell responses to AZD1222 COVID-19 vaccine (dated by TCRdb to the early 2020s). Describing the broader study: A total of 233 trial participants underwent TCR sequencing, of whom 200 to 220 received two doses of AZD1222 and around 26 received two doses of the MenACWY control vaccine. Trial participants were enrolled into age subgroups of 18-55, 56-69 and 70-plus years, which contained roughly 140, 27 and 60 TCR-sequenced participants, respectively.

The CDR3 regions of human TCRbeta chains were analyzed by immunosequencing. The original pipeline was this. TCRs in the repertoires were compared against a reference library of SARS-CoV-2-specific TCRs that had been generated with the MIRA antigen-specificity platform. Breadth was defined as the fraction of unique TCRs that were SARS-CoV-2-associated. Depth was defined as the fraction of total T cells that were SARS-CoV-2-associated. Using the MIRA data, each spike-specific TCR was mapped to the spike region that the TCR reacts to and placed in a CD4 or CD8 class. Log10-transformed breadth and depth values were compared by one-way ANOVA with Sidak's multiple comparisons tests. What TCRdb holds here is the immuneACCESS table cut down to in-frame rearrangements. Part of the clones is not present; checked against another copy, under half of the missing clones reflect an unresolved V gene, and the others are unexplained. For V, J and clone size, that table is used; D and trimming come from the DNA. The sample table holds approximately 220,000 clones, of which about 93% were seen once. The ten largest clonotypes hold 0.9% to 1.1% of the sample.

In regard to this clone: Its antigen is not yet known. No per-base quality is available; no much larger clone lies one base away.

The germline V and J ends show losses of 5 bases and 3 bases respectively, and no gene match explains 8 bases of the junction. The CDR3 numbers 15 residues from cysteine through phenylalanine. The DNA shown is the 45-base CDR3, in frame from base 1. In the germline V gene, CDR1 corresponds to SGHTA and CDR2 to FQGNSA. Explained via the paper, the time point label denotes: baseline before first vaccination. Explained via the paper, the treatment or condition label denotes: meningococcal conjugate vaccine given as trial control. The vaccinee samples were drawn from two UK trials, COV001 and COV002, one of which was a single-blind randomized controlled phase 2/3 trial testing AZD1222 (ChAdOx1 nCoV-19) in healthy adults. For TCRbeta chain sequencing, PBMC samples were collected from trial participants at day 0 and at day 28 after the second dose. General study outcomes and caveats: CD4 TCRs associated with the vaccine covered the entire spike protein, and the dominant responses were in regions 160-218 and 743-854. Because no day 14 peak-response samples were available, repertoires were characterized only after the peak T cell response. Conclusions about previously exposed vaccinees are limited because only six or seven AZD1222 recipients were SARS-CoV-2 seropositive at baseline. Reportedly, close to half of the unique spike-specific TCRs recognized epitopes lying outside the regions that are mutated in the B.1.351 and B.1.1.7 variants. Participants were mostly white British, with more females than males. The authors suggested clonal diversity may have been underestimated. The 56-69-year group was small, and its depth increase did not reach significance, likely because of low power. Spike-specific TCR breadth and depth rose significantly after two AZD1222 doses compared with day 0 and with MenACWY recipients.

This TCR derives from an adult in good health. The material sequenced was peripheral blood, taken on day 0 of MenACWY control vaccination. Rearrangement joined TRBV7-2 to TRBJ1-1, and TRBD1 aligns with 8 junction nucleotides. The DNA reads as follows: TGTGCCAGCAGCCGCGGTGGACAGGGTTACACTGAAGCTTTCTTT. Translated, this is CASSRGGQGYTEAFF.